This T cell receptor (beta chain) came from a study of control samples from healthy donors and cancer patients (dated by TCRdb to between 2020 and 2021). With regard to this clone: What this receptor recognizes is not known. The sample holds no much larger clone one base away, and base qualities are not on file.

Libraries were constructed by the immunoSEQ multiplex PCR assay. TCRdb provides this immuneACCESS table in a form limited to in-frame rearrangements. Some clones are lacking; in checked studies, under half of them reflect an unresolved V gene, and why the rest are absent is not known. Recorded for this sample are fewer than 20,000 clones; roughly nine tenths of them occurred a single time. 32% of the sample is taken by the ten largest. V loses 3 bases at its end and J loses 6 bases; junction bases beyond the gene matches: 3. The CDR3 runs 14 residues from the cysteine to the phenylalanine. Just CDR3 DNA is preserved here, 42 bases in frame from base 1. According to the germline V gene, CDR1 reads KGHSH and CDR2 reads LQKENI.

Sample: PBMCs. This receptor was obtained from a man between 60 and 75 years old with head and neck cancer. The chain employs TRBV18 and TRBJ2-2, with 8 junctional bases fitting TRBD1. The DNA is as follows: TGTGCCAGCTCACCGCAGACAGGGGCCGGGGAGCTGTTTTTT. This translates into CASSPQTGAGELFF.